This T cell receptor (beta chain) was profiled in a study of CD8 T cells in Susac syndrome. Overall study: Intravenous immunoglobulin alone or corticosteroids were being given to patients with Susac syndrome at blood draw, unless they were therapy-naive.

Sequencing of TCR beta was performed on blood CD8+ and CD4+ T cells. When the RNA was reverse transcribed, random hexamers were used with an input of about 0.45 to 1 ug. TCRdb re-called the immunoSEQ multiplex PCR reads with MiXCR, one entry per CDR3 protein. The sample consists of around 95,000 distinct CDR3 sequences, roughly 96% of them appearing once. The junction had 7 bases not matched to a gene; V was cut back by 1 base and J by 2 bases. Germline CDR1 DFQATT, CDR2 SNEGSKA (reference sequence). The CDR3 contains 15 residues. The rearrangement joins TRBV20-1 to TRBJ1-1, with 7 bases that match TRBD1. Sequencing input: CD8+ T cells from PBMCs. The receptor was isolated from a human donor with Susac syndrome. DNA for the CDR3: TGCAGTGCTAGAGGATACGGGACAGAAAACACTGAAGCTTTCTTT. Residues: CSARGYGTENTEAFF.